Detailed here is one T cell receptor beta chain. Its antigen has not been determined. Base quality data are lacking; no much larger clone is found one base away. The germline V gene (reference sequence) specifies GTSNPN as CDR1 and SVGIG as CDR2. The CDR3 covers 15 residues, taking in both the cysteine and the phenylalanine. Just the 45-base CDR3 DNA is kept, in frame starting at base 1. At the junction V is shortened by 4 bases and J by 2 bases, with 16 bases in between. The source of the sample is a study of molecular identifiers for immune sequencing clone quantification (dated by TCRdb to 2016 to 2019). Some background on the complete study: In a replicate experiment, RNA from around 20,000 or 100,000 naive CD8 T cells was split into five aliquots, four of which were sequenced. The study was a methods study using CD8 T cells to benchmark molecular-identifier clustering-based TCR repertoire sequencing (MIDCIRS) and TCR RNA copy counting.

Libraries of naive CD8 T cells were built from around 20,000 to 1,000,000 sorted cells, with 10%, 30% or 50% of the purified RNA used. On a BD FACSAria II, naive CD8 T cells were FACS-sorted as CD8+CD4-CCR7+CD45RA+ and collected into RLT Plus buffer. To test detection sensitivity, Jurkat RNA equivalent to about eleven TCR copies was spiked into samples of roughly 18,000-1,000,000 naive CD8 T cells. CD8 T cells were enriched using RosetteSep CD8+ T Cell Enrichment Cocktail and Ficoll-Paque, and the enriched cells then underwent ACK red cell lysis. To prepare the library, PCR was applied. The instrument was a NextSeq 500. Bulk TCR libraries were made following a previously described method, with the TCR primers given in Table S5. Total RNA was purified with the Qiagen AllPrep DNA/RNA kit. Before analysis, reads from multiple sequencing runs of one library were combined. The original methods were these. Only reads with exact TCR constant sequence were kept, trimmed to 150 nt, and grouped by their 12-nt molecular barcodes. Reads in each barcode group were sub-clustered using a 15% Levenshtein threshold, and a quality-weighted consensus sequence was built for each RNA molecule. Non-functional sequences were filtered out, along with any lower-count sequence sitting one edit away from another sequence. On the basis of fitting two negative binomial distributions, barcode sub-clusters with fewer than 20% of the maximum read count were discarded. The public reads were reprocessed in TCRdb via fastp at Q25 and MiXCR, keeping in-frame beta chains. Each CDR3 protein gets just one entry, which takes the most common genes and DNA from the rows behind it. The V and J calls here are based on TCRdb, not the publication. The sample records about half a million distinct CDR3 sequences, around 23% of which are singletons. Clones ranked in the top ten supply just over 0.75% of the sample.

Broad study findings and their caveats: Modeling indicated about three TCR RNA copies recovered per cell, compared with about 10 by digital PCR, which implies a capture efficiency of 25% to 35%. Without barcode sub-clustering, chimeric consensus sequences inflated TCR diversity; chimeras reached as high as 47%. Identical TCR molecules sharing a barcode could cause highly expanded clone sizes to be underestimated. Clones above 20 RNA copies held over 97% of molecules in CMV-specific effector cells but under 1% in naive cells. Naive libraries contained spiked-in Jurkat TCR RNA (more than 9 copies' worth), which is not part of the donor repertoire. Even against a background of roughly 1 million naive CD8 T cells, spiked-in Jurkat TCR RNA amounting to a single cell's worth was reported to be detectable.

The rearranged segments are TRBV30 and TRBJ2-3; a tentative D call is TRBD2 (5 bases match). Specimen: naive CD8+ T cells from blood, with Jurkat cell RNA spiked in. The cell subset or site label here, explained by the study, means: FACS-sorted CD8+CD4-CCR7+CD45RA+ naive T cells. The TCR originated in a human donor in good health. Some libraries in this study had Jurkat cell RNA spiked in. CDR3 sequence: CAWTLGMVHTDTQYF. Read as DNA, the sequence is TGTGCCTGGACCCTCGGGATGGTGCACACAGATACGCAGTATTTT. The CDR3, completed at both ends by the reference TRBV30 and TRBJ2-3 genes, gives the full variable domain SQTIHQWPATLVQPVGSPLSLECTVEGTSNPNLYWYRQAAGRGLQLLFYSVGIGQISSEVPQNLSASRPQDRQFILSSKKLLLSDSGFYLCAWTLGMVHTDTQYFGPGTRLTVL.